The source of this TCR beta chain is a study of CXCR4 blockade with PD-1 therapy in pancreatic cancer. This clone was seen more than once but under ten times. What it binds is unknown. Trimming took 0 bases from V and 7 from J; bases not matched to a gene: 9. In germline, CDR1 is GTSNPN, CDR2 SVGIG (reference sequence). The length of the CDR3 is 15 residues. Patients who provided the archived tumor blocks had not received neoadjuvant therapy before surgery. Findings of the study overall: Survival did not correlate with tumor clonality, which averaged roughly 0.15 versus 0.05. Frequent tumor clones were encoded by many distinct rearrangements, suggesting shared antigens. Only TCRbeta chains were sequenced here.

Profiled with immunoSEQ multiplex PCR; TCRdb holds only in-frame clones, not every one. The sample includes 700 to 800 clones, less than 65% of them seen just once. This receptor was identified in a human donor with pancreatic ductal adenocarcinoma. V and J are TRBV30 and TRBJ2-7; TRBD1 matches at 10 bases. The sample taken for sequencing was tumor tissue. The CDR3 DNA reads TGTGCCTGGAGTGTACTCGGGACAGGGGTTAGAGAGCAGTACTTC. Its protein product is CAWSVLGTGVREQYF.